Detailed here is one T cell receptor (beta chain). Which antigen it targets is not known. Base qualities are not recorded, but no much larger clone differs from it by a single base. To sequence the TCRbeta CDR3 region, genomic DNA was isolated from the sorted cells. TCRbeta CDR3 regions were sequenced using the immunoSEQ Assay. Held by TCRdb, this immuneACCESS table contains in-frame sequences only and omits some clones. Under half of the omission traces to an unresolved V gene where checked; the cause of the rest is unknown. This sample holds about 17,000 clones; about 83% were observed only once. The top ten constitute about 12% of the sample. The data are from a study of OX40 agonist ivuxolimab in advanced cancers. For the study in its entirety: Ivuxolimab was an agonistic, fully human IgG2 monoclonal antibody directed against OX40 (CD134), a costimulatory receptor. Intravenous ivuxolimab was administered to patients every 2 weeks at six dose levels: 0.01, 0.1, 0.3, 1.5, 3 and 10 mg/kg. The dose-escalation cohort was over 70% male with a mean age of about 54 years, ranging from 23 to 79. Of the roughly 50 dose-escalation patients, hepatocellular carcinoma was present in about 19, melanoma in roughly 15, renal cell carcinoma in 9 and head and neck cancer in 9. Patients were allowed to have had prior anti-PD-1, anti-PD-L1 or anti-CTLA-4 therapy, and 40% of the dose-escalation patients had previously received checkpoint inhibitors. Three dose-escalation patients achieved partial responses, one with hepatocellular carcinoma and two with cutaneous melanoma. The paper reports the monotherapy dose-escalation portion (N of about 47 patients) of the phase I ivuxolimab trial. The point of sequencing TCRbeta in the periphery was to test whether ivuxolimab changed TCR sequence diversity and drove clonal T-cell expansion.

The trial excluded patients who had a history of autoimmune disease or who were on systemic immunosuppression. Peripheral blood for TCR sequencing was collected from all dose cohorts at baseline, on cycle 4 day 1, and on cycle 7 day 1. Samples came from an open-label, multicenter, first-in-human phase I dose-escalation trial of ivuxolimab. Adults with locally advanced or metastatic melanoma, renal cell carcinoma, hepatocellular carcinoma or head and neck squamous cell carcinoma were enrolled in the trial. Before TCR sequencing, CD4+ T cells and CD8+ T cells were sorted from peripheral blood as separate populations. The CDR3 runs 16 amino acids, cysteine and phenylalanine included. The only DNA kept is the CDR3, 48 bases in frame from the first base. CDR1 MNHEY and CDR2 SMNVEV were looked up in the germline V gene (reference sequence). V and J are trimmed by 6 bases and 5 bases, and the gene matches miss 13 bases of the junction.

Summary of the overall study and its limitations: Low levels of normalized T-cell clonal expansion were also seen in some patients who did not respond. In the 0.1-3.0 mg/kg groups, partial responders were among the patients with the lowest normalized peripheral clonal expansion, particularly in CD8+ T cells. On average, CD8+ T cells showed more expanded clones than CD4+ T cells after ivuxolimab. The antigen specificity of the clonally expanded peripheral T cells was not determined. At doses of 0.1 to 3.0 mg/kg, clonal expansion of both CD4+ and CD8+ T cells in blood was seen between baseline and week 6.

Sequenced material: CD4+ or CD8+ T cells sorted from blood, taken in a trial of the OX40 agonist ivuxolimab. The receptor chain draws on TRBV27 and TRBJ2-1, with 7 central nucleotides matching TRBD2. The source of this sequence is an adult with an advanced solid tumor such as melanoma, head and neck, liver or kidney cancer. The CDR3 reads as follows: CASRPFMGGRNNEQFF. The nucleotides are TGTGCCAGCAGGCCTTTCATGGGCGGGAGAAACAATGAGCAGTTCTTC.